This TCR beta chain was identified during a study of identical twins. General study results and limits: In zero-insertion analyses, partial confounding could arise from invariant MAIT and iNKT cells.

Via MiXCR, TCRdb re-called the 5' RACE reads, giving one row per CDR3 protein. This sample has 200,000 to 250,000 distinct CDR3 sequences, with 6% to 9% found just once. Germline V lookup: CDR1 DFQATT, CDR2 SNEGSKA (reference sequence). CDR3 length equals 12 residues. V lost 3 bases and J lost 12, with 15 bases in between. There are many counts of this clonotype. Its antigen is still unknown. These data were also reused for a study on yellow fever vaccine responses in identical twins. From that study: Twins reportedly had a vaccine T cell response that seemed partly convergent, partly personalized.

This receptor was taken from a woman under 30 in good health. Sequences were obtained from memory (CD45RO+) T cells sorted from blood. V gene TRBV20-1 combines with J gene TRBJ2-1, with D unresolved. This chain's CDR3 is CSARERASRQFF. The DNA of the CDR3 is TGCAGTGCTAGGGAACGGGCTAGTCGGCAGTTCTTC.